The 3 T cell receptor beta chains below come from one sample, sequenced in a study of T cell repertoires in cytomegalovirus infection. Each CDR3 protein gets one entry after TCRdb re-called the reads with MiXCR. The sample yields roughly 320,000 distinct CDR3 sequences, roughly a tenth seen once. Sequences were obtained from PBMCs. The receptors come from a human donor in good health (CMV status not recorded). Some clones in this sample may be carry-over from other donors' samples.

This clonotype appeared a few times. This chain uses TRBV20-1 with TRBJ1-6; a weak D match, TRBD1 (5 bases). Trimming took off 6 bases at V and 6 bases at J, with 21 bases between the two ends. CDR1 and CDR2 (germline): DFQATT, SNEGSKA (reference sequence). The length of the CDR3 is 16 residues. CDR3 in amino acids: CSAPRDPGTFNSPLHF. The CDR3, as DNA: TGCAGTGCACCGCGTGACCCCGGGACCTTTAATTCACCCCTCCACTTT.

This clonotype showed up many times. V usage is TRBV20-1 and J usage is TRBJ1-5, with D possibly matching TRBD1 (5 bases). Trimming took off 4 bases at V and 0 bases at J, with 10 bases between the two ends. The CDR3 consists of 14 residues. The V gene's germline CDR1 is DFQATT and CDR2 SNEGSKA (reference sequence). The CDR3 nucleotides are TGCAGTGCTACCCCCGGGGCTAGCAATCAGCCCCAGCATTTT. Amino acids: CSATPGASNQPQHF.

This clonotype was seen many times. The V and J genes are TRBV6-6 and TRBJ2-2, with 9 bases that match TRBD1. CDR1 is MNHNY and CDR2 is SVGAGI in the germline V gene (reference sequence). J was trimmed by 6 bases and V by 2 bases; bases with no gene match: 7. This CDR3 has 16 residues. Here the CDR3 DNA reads TGTGCCAGCAGTTACCGCCCGGGACAGGGAGCCGGGGAGCTGTTTTTT. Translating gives CASSYRPGQGAGELFF.